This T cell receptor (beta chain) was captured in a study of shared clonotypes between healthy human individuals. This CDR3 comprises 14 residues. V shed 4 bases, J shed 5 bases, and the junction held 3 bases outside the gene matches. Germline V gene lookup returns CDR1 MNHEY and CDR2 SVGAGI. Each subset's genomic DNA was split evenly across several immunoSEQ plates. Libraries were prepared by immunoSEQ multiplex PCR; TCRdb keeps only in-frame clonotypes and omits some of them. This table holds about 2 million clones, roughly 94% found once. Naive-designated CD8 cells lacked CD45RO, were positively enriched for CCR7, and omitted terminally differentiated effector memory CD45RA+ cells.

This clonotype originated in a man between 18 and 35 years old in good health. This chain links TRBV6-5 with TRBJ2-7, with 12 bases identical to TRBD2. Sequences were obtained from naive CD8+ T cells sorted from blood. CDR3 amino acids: CASSSTSGSNEQYF. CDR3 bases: TGTGCCAGCAGTTCGACTAGCGGGAGTAACGAGCAGTACTTC.